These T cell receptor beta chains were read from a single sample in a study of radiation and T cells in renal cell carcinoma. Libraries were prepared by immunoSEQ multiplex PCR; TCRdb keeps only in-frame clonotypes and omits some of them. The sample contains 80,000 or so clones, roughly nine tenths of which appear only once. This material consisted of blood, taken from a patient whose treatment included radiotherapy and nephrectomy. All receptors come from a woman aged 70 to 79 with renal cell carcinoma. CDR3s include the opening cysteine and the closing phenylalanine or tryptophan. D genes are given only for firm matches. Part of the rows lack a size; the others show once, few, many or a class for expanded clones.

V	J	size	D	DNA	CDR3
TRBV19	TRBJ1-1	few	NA	TGTGCCAGTAGTCCCAGGGACACTGAAGCTTTCTTT	CASSPRDTEAFF
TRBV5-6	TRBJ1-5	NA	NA	TGTGCCAGCAGCTTGGCCGGGGCTCCTAGCAATCAGCCCCAGCATTTT	CASSLAGAPSNQPQHF
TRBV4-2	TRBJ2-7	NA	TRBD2	TGTGCCAGCAGCCAAGACGGGCGGGGGGAGTACGAGCAGTACTTC	CASSQDGRGEYEQYF
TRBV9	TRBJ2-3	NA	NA	TGTGCCAGCAGCGTAGAGGAGGGGAATACGCAGTATTTT	CASSVEEGNTQYF
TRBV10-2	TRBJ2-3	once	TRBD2	TGCGCCAGCAGTGGGGGACTGGCGGGGGTGACGACAGATACGCAGTATTTT	CASSGGLAGVTTDTQYF
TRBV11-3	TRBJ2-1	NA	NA	TGTGCCAGCAGCTTAGGTGTGGGGCTTGAGCAGTTCTTC	CASSLGVGLEQFF
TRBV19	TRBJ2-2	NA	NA	TGTGCCAGTAGTTTCAGGGGTAACACCGGGGAGCTGTTTTTT	CASSFRGNTGELFF
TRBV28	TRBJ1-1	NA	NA	TGTGCCAGCAGTTCCCTCGAGGGAGGTCGAAACACTGAAGCTTTCTTT	CASSSLEGGRNTEAFF
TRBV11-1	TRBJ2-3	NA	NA	TGTGCCAGCAGCCGGGGGACAGATAGCACAGATACGCAGTATTTT	CASSRGTDSTDTQYF
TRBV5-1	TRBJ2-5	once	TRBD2	TGCGCCAGCAGAAAGGGACTAGCTGGGGAGACCCAGTACTTC	CASRKGLAGETQYF
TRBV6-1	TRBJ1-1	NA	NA	TGTGCCAGCAGTGCATTACAGGGAATCGGTGAAGCTTTCTTT	CASSALQGIGEAFF
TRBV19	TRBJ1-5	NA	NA	TGTGCCAGCCAAGGTGGGGGGCGTCGCAATCAGCCCCAGCATTTT	CASQGGGRRNQPQHF
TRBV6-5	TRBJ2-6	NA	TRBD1	TGTGCCGTCCTTAGGACAGGGTTTGGGGCCAACGTCCTGACTTTC	CAVLRTGFGANVLTF
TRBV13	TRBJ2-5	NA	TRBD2	TGTGCCAGCAGCCTGCTGCGGGGGGACCAAGAGACCCAGTACTTC	CASSLLRGDQETQYF
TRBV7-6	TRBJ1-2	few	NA	TGTGCCAGCAGCCCCGGCCGGGAGGACTATGGCTACACCTTC	CASSPGREDYGYTF
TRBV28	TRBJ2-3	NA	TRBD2	TGTGCCAGCAGTAAACCGGGACTAGCCACAGATACGCAGTATTTT	CASSKPGLATDTQYF
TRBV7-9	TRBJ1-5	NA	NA	TGTGCCAGCAGCTTAGCGGGGGATCAGCCCCAGCATTTT	CASSLAGDQPQHF
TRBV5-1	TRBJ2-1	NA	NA	TGCGCCAGCAGCTTGATGGGGGGAGGGTTAGGGACATACAATGAGCAGTTCTTC	CASSLMGGGLGTYNEQFF
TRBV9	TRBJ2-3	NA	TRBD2	TGTGCCAGCAGCGTCGAACCTAGCGGGGGCCCCACAGATACGCAGTATTTT	CASSVEPSGGPTDTQYF
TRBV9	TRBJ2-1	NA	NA	TGTGCCAGCAGCGCAAGGACCGCCGCCCATGAGCAGTTCTTC	CASSARTAAHEQFF
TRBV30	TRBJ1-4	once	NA	TGTGCCTGGACCTGGGGAGGGAGCGGGGGTGCGGAAAAACTGTTTTTT	CAWTWGGSGGAEKLFF
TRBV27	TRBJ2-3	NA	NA	TGTGCCAGCAGTGCCCCAGGGGAAAGCACAGATACGCAGTATTTT	CASSAPGESTDTQYF
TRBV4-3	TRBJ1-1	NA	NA	TGCGCCAGCAGCCAAGAAGCCAGGCTGTACACTGAAGCTTTCTTT	CASSQEARLYTEAFF
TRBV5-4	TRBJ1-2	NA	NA	TGTGCCAGCAGCTCAGATCCCGGGACGGTATATGGCTACACCTTC	CASSSDPGTVYGYTF
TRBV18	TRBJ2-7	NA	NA	TGTGCCAGCTCACCACCAGGGCGGGGGCTAAGCTCCTACGAGCAGTACTTC	CASSPPGRGLSSYEQYF
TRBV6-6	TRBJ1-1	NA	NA	TGTGCCAGCACTGCTATGGACGGAAAAATGAACACTGAAGCTTTCTTT	CASTAMDGKMNTEAFF